This T cell receptor beta chain originates from a study of blood T cell repertoires in COVID-19. Study details: Whether acute or convalescent, the COVID-19 samples came from the United States, Italy and Spain.

Germline CDR1 SGHDT, CDR2 YYEEEE. CDR3 length: 15 amino acids. V was pared by 4 bases and J by 3 bases, with 13 bases between. This clone was counted only a few times. Sequencing used immunoSEQ multiplex PCR; TCRdb keeps in-frame clones, though not all of them. The table shows about 190,000 clones, with roughly 81% occurring only once. The source is a woman in her 70s with active or convalescent COVID-19. V and J are TRBV5-6 and TRBJ1-4; perhaps TRBD1 as D (6 bases). The specimen sequenced was peripheral blood. CDR3 nucleotides: TGTGCCAGCAGCACGTTCAGGGGTTCTAATGAAAAACTGTTTTTT. It codes for CASSTFRGSNEKLFF.